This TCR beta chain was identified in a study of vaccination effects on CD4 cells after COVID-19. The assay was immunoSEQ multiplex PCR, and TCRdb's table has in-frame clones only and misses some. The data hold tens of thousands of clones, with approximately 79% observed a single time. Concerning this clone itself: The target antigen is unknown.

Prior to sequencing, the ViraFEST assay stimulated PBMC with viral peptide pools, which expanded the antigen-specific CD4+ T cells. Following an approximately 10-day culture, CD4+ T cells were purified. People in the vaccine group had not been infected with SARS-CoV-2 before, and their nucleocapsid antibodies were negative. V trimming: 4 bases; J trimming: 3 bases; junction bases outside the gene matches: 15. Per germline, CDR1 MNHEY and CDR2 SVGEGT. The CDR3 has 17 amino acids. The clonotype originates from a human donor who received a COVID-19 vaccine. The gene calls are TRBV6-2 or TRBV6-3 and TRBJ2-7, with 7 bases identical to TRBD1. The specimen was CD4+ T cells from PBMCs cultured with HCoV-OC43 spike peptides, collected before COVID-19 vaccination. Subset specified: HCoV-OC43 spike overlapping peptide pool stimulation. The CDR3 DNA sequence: TGTGCCAGCAGTTCCGGAGTTGGTCCCAGGGGGTTCTACGAGCAGTACGTC. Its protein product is CASSSGVGPRGFYEQYV.